The subject of this entry is one T cell receptor beta chain. Its antigen is not known. Libraries were prepared by immunoSEQ multiplex PCR; TCRdb keeps only in-frame clonotypes and omits some of them. Of about 32,000 clones listed, 85% are singletons. The data stem from a study of STAT5B mutations in CD4+ large granular lymphocyte leukemia. Study findings and constraints: 8/27 top patient clones versus 2/35 control clones were TRBV06-family. Patient CD4-sorted repertoires looked more clonal than healthy CD4+ repertoires, even without putative leukemic clones. The CD4+ versus CD8+ T-LGLL clonality difference may reflect limited sample size.

V dropped 6 bases and J dropped 5 bases, with 19 bases sitting between them. There are 15 residues in the CDR3. Germline CDR1 and CDR2: KGHSH and LQKENI. V and J are TRBV18 and TRBJ1-1; D is unclear. The source of this sequence is a human donor in good health. What was sequenced was CD4+ T cells from blood buffy coats. DNA for the CDR3: TGTGCCAGCTCCCCCATGCCGGGCGTTGGGACTGAAGCTTTCTTT. Protein sequence: CASSPMPGVGTEAFF.